The 21 T cell receptor beta chains presented below share a single source sample, sequenced in a study of T-cell memory formation after mild COVID-19 (dated by TCRdb to the early 2020s). Library construction relied on 5' RACE. TCRdb shows the sequencer as Illumina NovaSeq 6000. TCRdb redid the processing of the public reads, applying fastp at Q25 and MiXCR, and retained in-frame beta chains. Each entry merges the rows of one CDR3 protein and shows their most common DNA and genes. In this sample the table shows hundreds of thousands of distinct CDR3 sequences, approximately 16% of which occur a single time. The ten largest account for 20% to 25% of the sample. Sequencing was performed on PBMCs or a T cell subset sorted from them (not recorded which). Receptors originate from a man aged 18 to 29 who had mild COVID-19 (a few samples of this study predate the infection). The sample titles of this study are shuffled in the database, so cell type and time point are left out; the donor was told from shared clones.

With regard to this clonotype: An end of the junction differs from the germline gene, which may be a read error. This chain links TRBV14 with TRBJ1-1; TRBD1 agrees at 9 bases. CDR1 SGHDN and CDR2 FVKESK come from the germline V gene. This CDR3 region has 14 residues. The CDR3, as DNA: TGTGCCAGCAACCAACAGGGGGCGAACACTGAAGCTTTCTTT. Translating it yields CASNQQGANTEAFF.

V gene TRBV6-4 combines with J gene TRBJ2-5, with TRBD2 as a possible D gene (6 bases). This CDR3 comprises 13 residues. CDR1 is MRHNA and CDR2 is SNTAGT in the germline V gene. V was trimmed by 3 bases and J by 5 bases, leaving 10 bases between them. This CDR3 is CASSDRAGETQYF. The CDR3 coding sequence is TGTGCCAGCAGTGATAGAGCGGGCGAGACCCAGTACTTC.

The rearrangement links TRBV5-1 to TRBJ2-5, with 9 nucleotides matching TRBD2. Trimming cost V 2 bases and J 2 bases; bases outside gene matches: 10. The CDR3 contains 17 residues. Germline CDR1 and CDR2: SGHRS and YFSETQ. The CDR3 reads CASSLGAGGHYQETQYF. The CDR3 DNA reads TGCGCCAGCAGCTTAGGAGCGGGGGGTCATTATCAAGAGACCCAGTACTTC.

In this sample, this clonotype turned up a few times. This sequence joins TRBV7-3 and TRBJ2-3; possibly TRBD1 for D (5 bases). The V gene lost 5 bases and the J gene lost 8 bases, with 11 bases spanning the gap. This CDR3 comprises 12 residues. Germline V gene data show CDR1 as SGHTA and CDR2 as FQGTGA. CDR3 loop: CASSQDQGTQYF. CDR3 in DNA: TGTGCCAGCAGCCAGGATCAGGGTACGCAGTATTTT.

This clonotype was found many times. CDR3 loop: CASSSTGIPGELFF. The DNA for the CDR3 is TGCGCCAGCAGCTCTACAGGGATTCCCGGGGAGCTGTTTTTT. The chain carries TRBV4-1 and TRBJ2-2; possible D gene TRBD1, 6 bases. Germline-derived CDR1 and CDR2 are MGHRA and YSYEKL. V was clipped by 5 bases and J by 6 bases, with 13 bases between them. There are 14 residues in the CDR3.

The sample holds a few counts of this clonotype. The chain uses TRBV10-2 and TRBJ2-1, with D tentatively TRBD2 (6 bases). This CDR3 comprises 14 residues. The germline V gene encodes CDR1 WSHSY and CDR2 SAAADI. The V gene lost 7 bases and the J gene lost 0 bases, with 10 bases spanning the gap. The CDR3 sequence is CASKAGSSYNEQFF. As DNA, the CDR3 is TGCGCCAGCAAGGCGGGGAGCTCCTACAATGAGCAGTTCTTC.

This clonotype has only a few counts. A read error may produce the germline difference seen at one junction end. The rearrangement uses TRBV20-1 and TRBJ2-3, with 9 positions matching TRBD2. The CDR3 has 15 amino acids. Germline assignment: CDR1 DFQATT and CDR2 SNEGSKA (reference sequence). The CDR3 spells CSAGDSGGFSDTQYF. The CDR3 bases are TGCAGTGCTGGAGATAGCGGGGGATTCTCAGATACGCAGTATTTT.

This clonotype was observed at least ten times. V and J are TRBV4-1 and TRBJ2-7; TRBD1 or TRBD2 may be the D gene (5 bases each). Germline assignment: CDR1 MGHRA and CDR2 YSYEKL. The CDR3 contains 15 residues. Deletions cut 6 bases from V and 0 bases from J, with 15 bases between. The CDR3, as DNA: TGCGCCAGCAGAGACCGGGCAGGGACCTCCTACGAGCAGTACGTC. Translating it yields CASRDRAGTSYEQYV.

CDR3: CASSSTMSHEQYF. The CDR3 region has the DNA TGTGCCAGCAGTTCAACTATGTCCCACGAGCAGTACTTC. This chain links TRBV27 with TRBJ2-7; D unclear. The germline V gene has CDR1 MNHEY and CDR2 SMNVEV (reference sequence). The V end was cut by 4 bases, the J end by 5 bases, with 12 bases between. This CDR3 spans 13 amino acids.

The CDR3: CSVDWSPETQYF. In DNA, the CDR3 is TGCAGCGTTGATTGGTCTCCAGAGACCCAGTACTTC. V gene TRBV29-1 combines with J gene TRBJ2-5; D gene ambiguous. Trimming removed 3 bases at V and 4 bases at J, with 9 bases between. The CDR3 is 12 residues long. CDR1 and CDR2 from the germline V gene are SQVTM and ANQGSEA.

This clonotype has a handful of counts. The chain couples TRBV7-6 to TRBJ2-5; no clear D gene. The CDR3 has 13 amino acids. V lost 0 bases to trimming and J lost 7 bases, with 9 bases between them. CDR1 and CDR2 from the germline V gene are SGHVS and FNYEAQ. CDR3 DNA: TGTGCCAGCAGCTTAGCCCCCAGTGTGACCCAGTACTTC. Its translation: CASSLAPSVTQYF.

The J gene is TRBJ2-1, the V gene TRBV6-5; D is unresolved. Trimming removed 4 bases from V and 11 bases from J, with 12 bases in between. The CDR3 covers 12 residues. Germline V gene sequence: CDR1 MNHEY, CDR2 SVGAGI. The CDR3 sequence is CASSSSWAKQFF. In DNA, the CDR3 is TGTGCCAGCAGTTCGAGTTGGGCGAAGCAGTTCTTC.

This clonotype was detected many times. V is TRBV3-1 and J is TRBJ2-5, with no clear D. Germline V gene lookup returns CDR1 LGHDT and CDR2 YNNKEL (reference sequence). Trimming took off 2 bases at V and 4 bases at J, with 5 bases between the two ends. The CDR3 is 12 residues long. CDR3 in DNA: TGTGCCAGCAGCCAACTCGGAGAGACCCAGTACTTC. This gives the protein CASSQLGETQYF.

The chain is built from TRBV5-1 and TRBJ2-5; 15 bases line up with TRBD2. CDR1 and CDR2 from the germline V gene are SGHRS and YFSETQ. This CDR3 has 18 residues. The V gene end was trimmed by 3 bases and the J gene end by 2 bases; junction bases not matched to a gene: 8. CDR3: CASSSGLAGGNRQETQYF. CDR3 in DNA: TGCGCCAGCAGCTCGGGACTAGCGGGGGGCAACCGACAAGAGACCCAGTACTTC.

This clonotype has more than one count but fewer than ten. J is TRBJ2-7 and V is TRBV30; D is undetermined. Germline CDR1 is GTSNPN and CDR2 is SVGIG (reference sequence). The CDR3 runs to 13 residues. The V and J ends lost 5 bases and 2 bases respectively, with 13 bases between them. The CDR3 DNA is TGTGCCTGGGCCCCAGTGGGCCCCTACGAGCAGTACTTC. It codes for CAWAPVGPYEQYF.

This clonotype was picked up a small number of times. CDR3 nucleotides: TGTGCCATCAGTCGAAACAGGGACGGGGAGCTGTTTTTT. Its translation: CAISRNRDGELFF. The chain joins TRBV10-3 to TRBJ2-2; perhaps TRBD1 as D (6 bases). Trimming shortened V by 5 bases and J by 7 bases, and 11 bases separated the two germline ends. CDR3 length equals 13 residues. Germline V gene data show CDR1 as ENHRY and CDR2 as SYGVKD.

In its sample, this clonotype was seen a few times. V gene TRBV29-1 combines with J gene TRBJ1-3; tentatively, D is TRBD1 (5 bases). Looked up from germline, CDR1 is SQVTM and CDR2 is ANQGSEA. Trimming took off 4 bases at V and 8 bases at J, with 18 bases between the two ends. CDR3 size: 14 residues. The CDR3 nucleotides read TGCAGCGTTGGAGAGTTTGGTGTAGGGGACACCATATATTTT. It is translated as CSVGEFGVGDTIYF. The variable domain in full, with the rest retrieved from reference TRBV29-1 and TRBJ1-3, is SAVISQKPSRDICQRGTSLTIQCQVDSQVTMMFWYRQQPGQSLTLIATANQGSEATYESGFVIDKFPISRPNLTFSTLTVSNMSPEDSSIYLCSVGEFGVGDTIYFGEGSWLTVV.

The J gene is TRBJ2-2, the V gene TRBV9; TRBD2 aligns across 10 bases. Germline CDR1 reads SGDLS; CDR2 reads YYNGEE. Trimming cost V 4 bases and J 3 bases; bases outside gene matches: 6. CDR3 length: 16 amino acids. CDR3 residues: CASSTTSGVYTGELFF. CDR3 DNA sequence: TGTGCCAGCAGCACCACTAGCGGGGTTTACACCGGGGAGCTGTTTTTT.

This clonotype occurred a few times. The rearrangement uses TRBV11-2 and TRBJ2-2; 8 nucleotides agree with TRBD2. Trimming at V came to 1 base and at J to 6 bases, leaving 4 bases not matched to a gene. The V gene's germline CDR1 is SGHAT and CDR2 FQNNGV. This CDR3 region has 15 residues. The CDR3 coding sequence is TGTGCCAGCAGCTTAGGCGGGGGGCCGGCCGGGGAGCTGTTTTTT. Protein: CASSLGGGPAGELFF.

Only a few counts were recorded for this clonotype. In DNA form, the CDR3 reads TGTGCCAGCAGCCCCTCAGGGGGGAGATACTACACCGGGGAGCTGTTTTTT. It translates to CASSPSGGRYYTGELFF. The chain has TRBV7-3 and TRBJ2-2, with D possibly matching TRBD1 (7 bases). The CDR3 runs to 17 residues. The V and J ends lost 5 bases and 3 bases respectively, with 19 bases between them. In germline, CDR1 is SGHTA, CDR2 FQGTGA. The full variable domain, with the rest looked up from reference TRBV7-3 and TRBJ2-2, is GAGVSQTPSNKVTEKGKYVELRCDPISGHTALYWYRQSLGQGPEFLIYFQGTGAADDSGLPNDRFFAVRPEGSVSTLKIQRTERGDSAVYLCASSPSGGRYYTGELFFGEGSRLTVL.

This chain uses TRBV12-3 or TRBV12-4 with TRBJ1-2, with D possibly matching TRBD1 (5 bases). The CDR3 has 13 residues. The V end lost 6 bases, the J end lost 0 bases, and 8 bases lay between the germline ends. CDR3 residues: CASSPRANYGYTF. CDR3 nucleotides: TGTGCCAGCAGCCCCAGGGCTAACTATGGCTACACCTTC.